Listed here are 23 T cell receptor beta chains from one sample, sequenced in a study of blood T cells in healthy people across ages (dated by TCRdb to between 2015 and 2017). Libraries came from 5' RACE. TCRdb shows the sequencer as Illumina HiSeq 2500. The second PCR ran for about 6 to 12 cycles and used a J-beta primer mix along with a sample-barcoded 5' primer. TCRdb reprocessed the public reads (quality trimming at Q25 with fastp, clone calling with MiXCR) and kept in-frame beta chains. Each CDR3 protein appears once, grouped with its most common genes and DNA. Here the sample has more than 1,400,000 distinct CDR3 sequences; 35% to 45% occur a single time. Roughly 8.2% of the sample is held by the ten biggest clonotypes. Sequenced sample: blood. The receptors derive from a woman aged 18-29 years in good health.

CDR3 nucleotide sequence: TGTGCCAGCTCACCACCGGACAGGGCAGATACGCAGTATTTT. Its protein is CASSPPDRADTQYF. This chain joins TRBV18 and TRBJ2-3; 8 nucleotides line up with TRBD1. With V trimmed by 0 bases and J by 4 bases, 0 bases remained unmatched. Per germline, CDR1 KGHSH and CDR2 LQKENI. This CDR3 has 14 residues.

A note on this clonotype: A read error may produce the germline difference seen at one junction end. The V call is TRBV28, the J call TRBJ2-7, with unresolved D. The CDR3 is 14 amino acids. Germline V lookup: CDR1 MDHEN, CDR2 SYDVKM. The CDR3 sequence: CARSLGIFPYEQYF. CDR3 DNA sequence: TGTGCCCGCAGTTTGGGGATCTTCCCCTACGAGCAGTACTTC.

The genes are TRBV11-1 and TRBJ2-3; D may correspond to TRBD1 or TRBD2 (6 bases each). Per the germline V gene, CDR1 is SGHAT and CDR2 is FQDESV (reference sequence). V shed 1 base and J shed 2 bases, with 13 bases lying between them. The CDR3 totals 16 residues. The CDR3 region has the DNA TGTGCCAGCAGCTTAGAGGGGGGCCGTGACACAGATACGCAGTATTTT. Translating gives CASSLEGGRDTDTQYF.

This clonotype was detected only a few times. This chain joins TRBV24-1 and TRBJ2-1, with 8 bases matching TRBD2. The CDR3 totals 19 residues. Losses at the gene ends were 0 bases for V and 0 bases for J; bases not matched to a gene: 9. Germline lookup yields CDR1 KGHDR and CDR2 SFDVKD. CDR3 region: CATSDLQWSGRASYNEQFF. Here the CDR3 DNA reads TGTGCCACCAGTGATTTGCAATGGTCCGGGAGGGCCTCCTACAATGAGCAGTTCTTC.

The sample holds a few counts of this clonotype. This sequence joins TRBV6-6 and TRBJ1-1; D is perhaps TRBD1 (5 bases). The length of the CDR3 is 11 residues. V was clipped by 7 bases and J by 11 bases, with 14 bases between them. Germline V gives CDR1 MNHNY, CDR2 SVGAGI (reference sequence). The CDR3 loop reads CASTSDWGAFF. The CDR3 nucleotides are TGTGCCAGCACCTCAGATTGGGGGGCTTTCTTT.

The gene calls are TRBV12-5 and TRBJ2-5; 11 nucleotides agree with TRBD2. Looked up from germline, CDR1 is LGHNT and CDR2 is FRNRAP. V dropped 1 base and J dropped 11; count of bases not matched to a gene: 12. This CDR3 has 16 amino acids. The CDR3 protein is CASGLEGLAVYNEQYF. The CDR3 bases are TGTGCTAGTGGTTTGGAGGGACTAGCGGTTTACAATGAGCAGTACTTC.

The V gene is TRBV18, the J gene TRBJ1-4, with D uncertain. This CDR3 region has 14 residues. Germline V gene lookup returns CDR1 KGHSH and CDR2 LQKENI. Deletions cut 6 bases from V and 5 bases from J, with 13 bases between. The CDR3 loop reads CASSPGINNEKLFF. The CDR3 bases are TGTGCCAGCTCCCCCGGGATAAACAATGAAAAACTGTTTTTT.

This chain joins TRBV2 and TRBJ1-1, with no clear D. The germline V gene has CDR1 SNHLY and CDR2 FYNNEI. The V and J ends lost 3 bases and 3 bases respectively, with 11 bases between them. The CDR3 runs 14 residues. The CDR3 DNA reads TGTGCCAGCAGTGAGGACGATGGGTACACTGAAGCTTTCTTT. As protein: CASSEDDGYTEAFF.

The J gene is TRBJ2-4, the V gene TRBV6-5, with 7 bases aligning to TRBD2. The V gene end was trimmed by 6 bases and the J gene end by 13 bases; junction bases not matched to a gene: 18. The CDR3 has 15 amino acids. Per the germline V gene, CDR1 is MNHEY and CDR2 is SVGAGI. The CDR3 sequence: CASRNPGTTYNEQYF. The CDR3 nucleotides are TGTGCCAGCAGAAATCCGGGGACTACTTACAATGAGCAGTACTTC.

V usage is TRBV6-6 and J usage is TRBJ2-2; 9 positions match TRBD2. V shed 0 bases, J shed 5 bases, and the junction held 7 bases outside the gene matches. Looked up from germline, CDR1 is MNHNY and CDR2 is SVGAGI (reference sequence). CDR3 length equals 17 residues. In DNA form, the CDR3 reads TGTGCCAGCAGTTACTCTGGGACTAGCACCCAGACCGGGGAGCTGTTTTTT. It yields the protein CASSYSGTSTQTGELFF.

The genes are TRBV5-1 and TRBJ2-5, with 9 bases fitting TRBD2. TRBJ2-7 matches the DNA end more closely, so the J call is doubtful. This CDR3 contains 14 residues. CDR1 is SGHRS and CDR2 is YFSETQ in the germline V gene. The CDR3 sequence is CASSLSWTSAEQYF. CDR3 DNA: TGCGCCAGCAGCTTGAGTTGGACTAGCGCCGAGCAGTACTTC.

This clonotype was detected a few times. The CDR3 DNA reads TGCAGTGCTGAGAACGAGGGACAGACCAATGAGCAGTTCTTC. This encodes CSAENEGQTNEQFF. The J gene is TRBJ2-1, the V gene TRBV20-1; 7 bases match TRBD1. The V segment lost 5 bases and the J segment 6 bases; nucleotides outside the gene matches: 10. Germline CDR1 reads DFQATT; CDR2 reads SNEGSKA (reference sequence). This CDR3 region has 14 residues.

In its sample, this clonotype was seen a few times. This chain connects TRBV7-6 to TRBJ1-4; the D gene is possibly TRBD1 (6 bases). Germline CDR1 and CDR2: SGHVS and FNYEAQ. V was pared by 2 bases and J by 1 base, with 8 bases between. The CDR3 is made up of 15 amino acids. The CDR3 nucleotides read TGTGCCAGCAGCTTAACGGGACAAACTAATGAAAAACTGTTTTTT. This codes for CASSLTGQTNEKLFF.

The table lists this clonotype with a few counts. J is TRBJ2-3 and V is TRBV4-2; perhaps D is TRBD1 or TRBD2 (5 bases each). The germline CDR1 and CDR2 sequences are LGHNA and YNFKEQ. V gave up 1 base and J gave up 4 bases, with 21 bases separating them. This CDR3 region has 18 residues. The CDR3 reads CASSQGAGTTLGADTQYF. The CDR3 DNA follows: TGTGCCAGCAGCCAAGGGGCCGGGACCACCCTCGGGGCAGATACGCAGTATTTT.

The chain carries TRBV2 and TRBJ1-1; weak D call: TRBD1 (5 bases). Per germline, CDR1 SNHLY and CDR2 FYNNEI. Between the trimmed V and J ends, which lost 6 bases and 5 bases, there was a span of 13 bases. This CDR3 is 13 amino acids long. CDR3 sequence reads: CASRVGGRTEAFF. The CDR3 DNA sequence: TGTGCCAGCAGGGTCGGGGGAAGGACTGAAGCTTTCTTT.

This chain connects TRBV18 to TRBJ1-3; 9 bases line up with TRBD1. From germline, CDR1 is KGHSH and CDR2 LQKENI. This CDR3 region has 18 residues. V lost 5 bases and J lost 0; bases outside the gene matches: 11. The CDR3 sequence: CASSTRSQGAFSGNTIYF. The CDR3 region has the DNA TGTGCCAGCTCAACGCGTTCACAGGGGGCCTTCTCTGGAAACACCATATATTTT.

This clonotype was observed a handful of times. This chain uses TRBV28 with TRBJ2-4, with 10 bases that match TRBD2. V lost 6 bases, J lost 6 bases, and 11 bases stayed unmatched. The CDR3 loop spans 16 amino acids. The germline gives CDR1 MDHEN, CDR2 SYDVKM. CDR3: CASSVLGAGGLNIQYF. CDR3 in DNA: TGTGCCAGCAGCGTACTTGGAGCGGGGGGGTTAAACATTCAGTACTTC.

The V and J genes are TRBV11-1 and TRBJ2-3; the D is unclear. The CDR3 spans 15 residues. V gave up 8 bases and J gave up 0 bases, with 15 bases separating them. Germline CDR1 and CDR2: SGHAT and FQDESV (reference sequence). CDR3 amino acids: CASRVLDKSTDTQYF. CDR3 sequence (DNA): TGTGCCAGCCGCGTTCTAGACAAAAGCACAGATACGCAGTATTTT.

The V call is TRBV29-1, the J call TRBJ1-2; D uncertain. The CDR3 covers 14 residues. Germline-derived CDR1 and CDR2 are SQVTM and ANQGSEA. Trimming took 3 bases from V and 5 from J, leaving 16 bases between them. The CDR3 nucleotides read TGCAGCGTTGATGTAAGGGCAGTCGATTATGGCTACACCTTC. Translated: CSVDVRAVDYGYTF.

J is TRBJ2-7 and V is TRBV20-1, with D perhaps assigned TRBD1 or TRBD2 (6 bases each). The CDR3 has 15 amino acids. V was cut by 0 bases and J by 7 bases, with 19 bases left in between. CDR1 is DFQATT and CDR2 is SNEGSKA in the germline V gene (reference sequence). The CDR3 loop is CSARDPRDTGEEQYF. The CDR3 nucleotides are TGCAGTGCTAGAGACCCCCGGGACACGGGGGAAGAGCAGTACTTC.

The chain links TRBV12-3 or TRBV12-4 to TRBJ2-5, with 10 bases aligning to TRBD2. V shed 3 bases, J shed 2 bases, and the junction held 18 bases outside the gene matches. This CDR3 is built from 20 residues. The CDR3 spells CASSFFSGMKREGPQETQYF. Here the CDR3 DNA reads TGTGCCAGCAGTTTCTTCTCCGGTATGAAGCGGGAGGGACCTCAAGAGACCCAGTACTTC.

This chain connects TRBV12-3 or TRBV12-4 to TRBJ1-5; 10 nucleotides match TRBD1. This CDR3 is built from 17 residues. V lost 1 base and J lost 0; bases outside the gene matches: 3. This chain's CDR3 is CASSLGQGAYSNQPQHF. The CDR3 region has the DNA TGTGCCAGCAGTTTAGGACAGGGGGCATATAGCAATCAGCCCCAGCATTTT.

In its sample, this clonotype was seen a few times. This rearrangement joins TRBV29-1 to TRBJ2-7, with 11 bases aligning to TRBD2. Germline CDR1 and CDR2: SQVTM and ANQGSEA. The trim removed 4 bases at V and 4 bases at J, leaving 9 bases unmatched. CDR3 length equals 15 residues. CDR3 amino acids: CSVVGWGLADYEQYF. CDR3 DNA sequence: TGCAGCGTTGTCGGGTGGGGACTAGCGGATTACGAGCAGTACTTC.